The next 2 T cell receptor beta chains were all read from a single sample in a study of T cells in Graves' hyperthyroidism and ophthalmopathy. Amplified TCR beta CDR3 regions came from RNA transcripts. Using the HTBI primer set, a first-round RT-PCR was run on the TCR CDR3. TCRdb redid the calling of the multiplex PCR reads with MiXCR, one entry per CDR3 protein. Among over 300,000 distinct CDR3 sequences, over 11% were seen once, and the ten largest hold 9.5% to 12%. The sample comprised blood. The receptors shown here come from a woman aged 60-70 years with Graves' hyperthyroidism.

This clonotype was seen at least ten times. V is TRBV28 and J is TRBJ1-1; D might be TRBD1 (6 bases). V shed 1 base and J shed 0 bases, with 24 bases lying between them. Germline-derived CDR1 and CDR2 are MDHEN and SYDVKM. The CDR3 consists of 20 residues. In DNA, the CDR3 is TGTGCCAGCAGTTTATTGCAAAAATCCCCGGGACATTTAATGAACACTGAAGCTTTCTTT. This translates into CASSLLQKSPGHLMNTEAFF.

This clonotype occurred many times. J is TRBJ2-2 and V is TRBV18; D is perhaps TRBD2 (7 bases). The V gene's germline CDR1 is KGHSH and CDR2 LQKENI. With 6 bases removed from V and 4 bases from J, the gap between germline ends came to 21 bases. This CDR3 comprises 17 residues. The CDR3 sequence: CASSPRGASGSTGELFF. Written as DNA, the CDR3 is TGTGCCAGCTCCCCCCGGGGGGCGTCAGGCAGCACCGGGGAGCTGTTTTTT.